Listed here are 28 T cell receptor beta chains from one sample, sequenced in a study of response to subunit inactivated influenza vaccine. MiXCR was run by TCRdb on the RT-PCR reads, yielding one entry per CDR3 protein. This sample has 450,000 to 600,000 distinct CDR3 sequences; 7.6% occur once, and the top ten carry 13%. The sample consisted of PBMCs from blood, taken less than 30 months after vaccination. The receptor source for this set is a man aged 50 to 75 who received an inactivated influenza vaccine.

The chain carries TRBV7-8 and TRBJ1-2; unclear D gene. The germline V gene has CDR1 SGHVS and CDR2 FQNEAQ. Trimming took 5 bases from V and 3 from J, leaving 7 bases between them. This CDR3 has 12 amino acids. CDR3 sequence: CASSAHYYGYTF. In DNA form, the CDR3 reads TGTGCCAGCAGCGCACACTACTATGGCTACACCTTC. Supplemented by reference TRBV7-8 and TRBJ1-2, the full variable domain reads GAGVSQSPRYKVAKRGQDVALRCDPISGHVSLFWYQQALGQGPEFLTYFQNEAQLDKSGLPSDRFFAERPEGSVSTLKIQRTQQEDSAVYLCASSAHYYGYTFGSGTRLTVV.

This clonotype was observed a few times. Here the CDR3 reads CASSYSWRQGIEQYF. The CDR3 coding sequence is TGTGCCAGCAGTTACTCTTGGCGCCAGGGGATCGAGCAGTACTTC. V gene TRBV6-2 or TRBV6-3 combines with J gene TRBJ2-7; TRBD1 might be the D (6 bases). The CDR3 is 15 residues long. Trimming removed 0 bases from V and 6 bases from J, with 15 bases in between. Germline lookup yields CDR1 MNHEY and CDR2 SVGEGT.

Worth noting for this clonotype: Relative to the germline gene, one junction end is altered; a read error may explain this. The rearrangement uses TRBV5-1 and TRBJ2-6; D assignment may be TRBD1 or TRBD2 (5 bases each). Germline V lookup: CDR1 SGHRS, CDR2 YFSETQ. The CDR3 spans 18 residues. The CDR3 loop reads CASSVGLLRGSGANVLAF. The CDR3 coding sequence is TGCGCCAGCAGCGTGGGGCTGCTTAGAGGGTCTGGGGCCAACGTCCTGGCTTTC.

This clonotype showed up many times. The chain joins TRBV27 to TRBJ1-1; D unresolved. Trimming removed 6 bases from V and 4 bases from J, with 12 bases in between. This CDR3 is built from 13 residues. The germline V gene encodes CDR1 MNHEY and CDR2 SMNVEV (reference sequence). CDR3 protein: CASSTRLTTEAFF. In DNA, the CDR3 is TGTGCCAGCAGCACTAGGTTGACCACTGAAGCTTTCTTT.

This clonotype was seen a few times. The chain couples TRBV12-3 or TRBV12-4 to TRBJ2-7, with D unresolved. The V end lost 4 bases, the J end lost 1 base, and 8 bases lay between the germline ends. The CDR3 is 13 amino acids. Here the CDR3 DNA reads TGTGCCAGCAGTTCGCAGGCGTCCTACGAGCAGTACTTC. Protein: CASSSQASYEQYF.

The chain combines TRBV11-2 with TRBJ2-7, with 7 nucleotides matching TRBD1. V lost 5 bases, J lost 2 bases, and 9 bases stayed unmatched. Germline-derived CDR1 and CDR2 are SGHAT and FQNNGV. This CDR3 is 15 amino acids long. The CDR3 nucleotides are TGTGCCAGCAGCCCAAGAACAGGGGTCACCTACGAGCAGTACTTC. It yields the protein CASSPRTGVTYEQYF.

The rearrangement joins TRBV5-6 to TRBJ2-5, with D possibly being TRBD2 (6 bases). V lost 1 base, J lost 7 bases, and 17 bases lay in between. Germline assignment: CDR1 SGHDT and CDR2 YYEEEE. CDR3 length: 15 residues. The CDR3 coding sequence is TGTGCCAGCAGCTTGTGGGGACGGGGAGGAGGGACCCAGTACTTC. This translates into CASSLWGRGGGTQYF.

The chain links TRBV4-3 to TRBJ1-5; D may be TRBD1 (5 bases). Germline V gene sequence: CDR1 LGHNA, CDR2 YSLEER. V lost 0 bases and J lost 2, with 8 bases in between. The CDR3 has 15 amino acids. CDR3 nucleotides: TGCGCCAGCAGCCAAGATCAACAGGGCAATCAGCCCCAGCATTTT. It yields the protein CASSQDQQGNQPQHF.

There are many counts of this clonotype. In nucleotides, the CDR3 is TGCAGCGTAGCCGAGGGGGTAATCTACAATGAGCAGTTCTTC. Translating gives CSVAEGVIYNEQFF. This chain links TRBV29-1 with TRBJ2-1; D is perhaps TRBD1 (6 bases). This CDR3 comprises 14 residues. Trimming took off 6 bases at V and 3 bases at J, with 15 bases between the two ends. Looked up from germline, CDR1 is SQVTM and CDR2 is ANQGSEA.

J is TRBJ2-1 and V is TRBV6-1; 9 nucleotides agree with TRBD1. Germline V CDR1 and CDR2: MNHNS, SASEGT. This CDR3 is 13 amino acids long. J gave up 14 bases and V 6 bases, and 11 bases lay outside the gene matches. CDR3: CASSRRGGDREFF. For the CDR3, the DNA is TGTGCCAGCAGCCGGAGGGGTGGGGACAGGGAGTTCTTC.

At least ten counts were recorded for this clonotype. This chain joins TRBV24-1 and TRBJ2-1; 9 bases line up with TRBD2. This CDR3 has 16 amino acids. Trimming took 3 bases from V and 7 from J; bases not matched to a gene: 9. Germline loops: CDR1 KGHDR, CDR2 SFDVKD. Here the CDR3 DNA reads TGTGCCACCAGTGATGGGACTAGCTCCAGTTGGAATGAGCAGTTCTTC. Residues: CATSDGTSSSWNEQFF.

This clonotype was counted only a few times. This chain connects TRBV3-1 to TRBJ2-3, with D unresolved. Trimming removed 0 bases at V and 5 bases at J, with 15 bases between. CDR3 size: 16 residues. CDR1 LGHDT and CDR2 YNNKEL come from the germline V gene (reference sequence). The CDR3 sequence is CASSQETNRAGDTQYF. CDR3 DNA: TGTGCCAGCAGCCAAGAGACAAATAGAGCCGGAGATACGCAGTATTTT.

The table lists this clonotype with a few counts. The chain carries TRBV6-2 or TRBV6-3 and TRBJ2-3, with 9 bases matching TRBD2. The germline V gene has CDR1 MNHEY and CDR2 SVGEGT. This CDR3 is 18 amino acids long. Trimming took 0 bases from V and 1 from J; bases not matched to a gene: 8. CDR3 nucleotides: TGTGCCAGCAGTTACTCGAGGGGAGCGGGAGGACGCACAGATACGCAGTATTTT. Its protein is CASSYSRGAGGRTDTQYF.

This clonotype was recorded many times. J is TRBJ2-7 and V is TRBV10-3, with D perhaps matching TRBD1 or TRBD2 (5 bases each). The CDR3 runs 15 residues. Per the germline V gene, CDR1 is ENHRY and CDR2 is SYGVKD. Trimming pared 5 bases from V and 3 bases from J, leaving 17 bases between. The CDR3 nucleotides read TGTGCCATCAGTTGGGGTCTCCGGGACGGCTACGAGCAGTACTTC. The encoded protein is CAISWGLRDGYEQYF.

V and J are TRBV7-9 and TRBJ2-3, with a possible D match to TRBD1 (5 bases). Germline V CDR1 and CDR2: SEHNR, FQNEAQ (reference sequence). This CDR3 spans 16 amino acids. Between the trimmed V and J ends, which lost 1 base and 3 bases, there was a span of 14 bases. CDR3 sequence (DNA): TGTGCCAGCAGCTTAGATTTTCAGGGCCGGACAGATACGCAGTATTTT. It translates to CASSLDFQGRTDTQYF.

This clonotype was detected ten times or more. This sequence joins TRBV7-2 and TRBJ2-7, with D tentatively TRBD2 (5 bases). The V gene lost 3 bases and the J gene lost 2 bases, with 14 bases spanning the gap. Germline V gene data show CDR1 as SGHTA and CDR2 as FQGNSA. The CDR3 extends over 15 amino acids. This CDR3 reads CASSLQTARAYEQYF. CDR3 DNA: TGTGCCAGCAGCTTGCAGACCGCGAGGGCCTACGAGCAGTACTTC.

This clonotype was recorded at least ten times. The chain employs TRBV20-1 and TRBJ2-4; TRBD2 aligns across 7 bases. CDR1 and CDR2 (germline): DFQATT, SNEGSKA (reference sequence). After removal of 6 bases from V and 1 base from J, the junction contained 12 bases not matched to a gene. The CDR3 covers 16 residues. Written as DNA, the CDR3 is TGCAGTGCCACGCAAGCGGGAAGGCGGGCCAAAAACATTCAGTACTTC. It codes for CSATQAGRRAKNIQYF.

The CDR3 protein is CASSQFGSVYEQYF. CDR3 nucleotides: TGTGCCAGCAGCCAGTTTGGGAGCGTTTACGAGCAGTACTTC. The rearrangement joins TRBV6-1 to TRBJ2-7; a possible D gene is TRBD2 (5 bases). The CDR3 covers 14 residues. Germline CDR1 is MNHNS and CDR2 is SASEGT. The V and J ends lost 6 bases and 4 bases respectively, with 16 bases between them.

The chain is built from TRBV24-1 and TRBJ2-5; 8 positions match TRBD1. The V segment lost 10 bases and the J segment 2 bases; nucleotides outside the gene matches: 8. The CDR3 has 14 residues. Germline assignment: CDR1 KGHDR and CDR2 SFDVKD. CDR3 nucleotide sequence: TGTGCCACTAGTCCGGGACAGGCGCAAGAGACCCAGTACTTC. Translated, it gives CATSPGQAQETQYF.

The CDR3 nucleotides read TGCGCCAGCAGCCCGGAGAGCGGGAGTTGGAACACCGGGGAGCTGTTTTTT. Its translation is CASSPESGSWNTGELFF. V usage is TRBV4-3 and J usage is TRBJ2-2; 8 nucleotides line up with TRBD2. The CDR3 runs 17 residues. CDR1 and CDR2 from the germline V gene are LGHNA and YSLEER. Trimming cost V 4 bases and J 1 base; bases outside gene matches: 8.

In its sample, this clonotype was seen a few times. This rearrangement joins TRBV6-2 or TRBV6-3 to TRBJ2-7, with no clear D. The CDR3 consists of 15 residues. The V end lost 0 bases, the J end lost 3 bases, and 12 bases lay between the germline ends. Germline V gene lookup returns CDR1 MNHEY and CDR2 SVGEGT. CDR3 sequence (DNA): TGTGCCAGCAGTTACTCGATGGAGAATCGCTACGAGCAGTACTTC. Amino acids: CASSYSMENRYEQYF.

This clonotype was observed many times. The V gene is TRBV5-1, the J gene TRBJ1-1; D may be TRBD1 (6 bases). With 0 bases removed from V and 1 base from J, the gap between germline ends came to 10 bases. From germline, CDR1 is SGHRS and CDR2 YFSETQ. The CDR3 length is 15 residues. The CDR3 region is CASSLVGGANTEAFF. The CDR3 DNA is TGCGCCAGCAGCTTGGTGGGGGGCGCGAACACTGAAGCTTTCTTT. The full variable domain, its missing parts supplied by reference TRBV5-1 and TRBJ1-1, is KAGVTQTPRYLIKTRGQQVTLSCSPISGHRSVSWYQQTPGQGLQFLFEYFSETQRNKGNFPGRFSGRQFSNSRSEMNVSTLELGDSALYLCASSLVGGANTEAFFGQGTRLTVV.

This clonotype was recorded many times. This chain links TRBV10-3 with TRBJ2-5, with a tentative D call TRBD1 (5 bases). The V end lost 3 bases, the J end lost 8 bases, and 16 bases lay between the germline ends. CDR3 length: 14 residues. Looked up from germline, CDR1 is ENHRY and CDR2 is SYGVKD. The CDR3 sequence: CAISDATAKLTQYF. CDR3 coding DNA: TGTGCCATCAGTGATGCGACAGCGAAGCTTACCCAGTACTTC.

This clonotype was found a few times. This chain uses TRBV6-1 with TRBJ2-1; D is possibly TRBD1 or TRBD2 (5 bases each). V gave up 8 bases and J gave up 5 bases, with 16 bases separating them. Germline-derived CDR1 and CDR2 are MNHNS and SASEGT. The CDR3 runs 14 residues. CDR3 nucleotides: TGTGCCAGCTCACGGGACCCCACAGACAATGAGCAGTTCTTC. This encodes CASSRDPTDNEQFF.

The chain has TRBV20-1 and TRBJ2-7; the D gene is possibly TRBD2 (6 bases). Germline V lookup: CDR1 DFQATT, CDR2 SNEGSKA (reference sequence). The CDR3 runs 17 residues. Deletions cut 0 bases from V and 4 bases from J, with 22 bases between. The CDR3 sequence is CSARDLIQGTGAYEQYF. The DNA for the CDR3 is TGCAGTGCTAGAGATCTCATTCAAGGGACTGGGGCATACGAGCAGTACTTC.

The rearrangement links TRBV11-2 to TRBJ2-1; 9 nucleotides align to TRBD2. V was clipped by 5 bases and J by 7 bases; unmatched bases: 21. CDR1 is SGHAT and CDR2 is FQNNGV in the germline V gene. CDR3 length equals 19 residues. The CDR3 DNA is TGTGCCAGCAGCACCCAAATAGCGGGAGCGGTTGAGAGGCTAAATGAGCAGTTCTTC. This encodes CASSTQIAGAVERLNEQFF. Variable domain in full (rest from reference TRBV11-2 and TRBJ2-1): EAGVAQSPRYKIIEKRQSVAFWCNPISGHATLYWYQQILGQGPKLLIQFQNNGVVDDSQLPKDRFSAERLKGVDSTLKIQPAKLEDSAVYLCASSTQIAGAVERLNEQFFGPGTRLTVL.

This chain's CDR3 is CSARASHNEQFF. CDR3 coding DNA: TGCAGTGCTAGAGCTAGCCACAATGAGCAGTTCTTC. The chain recombines TRBV20-1 with TRBJ2-1; D is perhaps TRBD2 (5 bases). This CDR3 is built from 12 residues. Germline V gene sequence: CDR1 DFQATT, CDR2 SNEGSKA (reference sequence). V shed 1 base and J shed 5 bases, with 6 bases lying between them.

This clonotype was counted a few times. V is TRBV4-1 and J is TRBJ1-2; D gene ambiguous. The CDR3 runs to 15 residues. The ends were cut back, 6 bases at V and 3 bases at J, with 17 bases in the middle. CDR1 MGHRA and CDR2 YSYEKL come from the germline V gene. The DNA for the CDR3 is TGCGCCAGCAGAAGCTCCAGGCGTCAAGACTATGGCTACACCTTC. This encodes CASRSSRRQDYGYTF.